This T cell receptor beta chain derives from a study of patients and donors after allogeneic stem cell transplantation. A single count supports this clonotype. The V gene lost 2 bases and the J gene lost 5 bases, with 12 bases spanning the gap. The V gene's germline CDR1 is GTSNPN and CDR2 SVGIG (reference sequence). The CDR3 runs to 13 residues. TCRdb re-analysed the RT-PCR reads in MiXCR, keeping a single row per CDR3 protein. The table has roughly 940,000 distinct CDR3 sequences, approximately 18% seen once. This chain uses TRBV30 with TRBJ2-5; D is uncertain. Sequencing used blood, either unsorted or a sorted T cell fraction (not recorded which). The origin of this receptor is a human donor who was either an allogeneic HSCT recipient or a stem cell or donor lymphocyte infusion donor (not recorded which). It is not recorded whose cells these are; they may come from a transplant donor. The CDR3 DNA is TGTGCCTGGAGTCCACACGGCCATGAGACCCAGTACTTC. Its protein product is CAWSPHGHETQYF.